This TCR beta chain originates from a study of blood T cell repertoires in COVID-19. On the study more broadly: Samples came from the United States, Italy and Spain, spanning acute and convalescent COVID-19. PBMCs, B-cell-depleted T cells, or T cells provided the cDNA or gDNA that made up the material.

Original methodology: Estimation of nucleated cell counts was performed using reference gene primer amplification. Profiling relied on immunoSEQ multiplex PCR, and the TCRdb table lists in-frame clones only, not all of them. The V and J calls and clone size come from that table; D and trimming were worked out from the DNA. The sample lists about 87,000 clones; roughly 75% were seen once. V was cut by 5 bases and J by 5 bases, with 33 bases left in between. This CDR3 is 20 amino acids long. Germline-derived CDR1 and CDR2 are SGHVS and FNYEAQ. The sequence derives from a woman aged 45 to 65 with acute or convalescent COVID-19. The chain combines TRBV7-6 with TRBJ1-2, with D perhaps TRBD1 (6 bases). Sample: peripheral blood. For the CDR3, the DNA is TGTGCCAGCAGCCCCTATGGAGACGGGACAAGGGGTGCTATGGGGTATGGCTACACCTTC. Encoded protein: CASSPYGDGTRGAMGYGYTF.